One sample yielded the 20 T cell receptor beta chains listed below, sequenced in a study of blood T cell repertoires in COVID-19. Assay used: immunoSEQ multiplex PCR; TCRdb lists only in-frame clones, some missing. The sample carries 250,000 to 400,000 clones, 90% recorded once. The sequenced sample was peripheral blood. The receptors were gathered from a woman between 25 and 40 years old with COVID-19, enrolled during active disease.

The rearrangement links TRBV7-9 to TRBJ1-3; 9 positions agree with TRBD1. Per the germline V gene, CDR1 is SEHNR and CDR2 is FQNEAQ (reference sequence). Trimming removed 8 bases from V and 7 bases from J; junction bases left unmatched: 9. CDR3 length equals 14 residues. The CDR3 loop reads CASGITGTGNTIYF. The CDR3 coding sequence is TGTGCCAGCGGAATAACCGGGACAGGGAACACCATATATTTT.

The J gene is TRBJ2-5, the V gene TRBV6-2 or TRBV6-3; TRBD1 agrees at 9 bases. Trimming at V came to 5 bases and at J to 6 bases, leaving 10 bases not matched to a gene. Germline V gene lookup returns CDR1 MNHEY and CDR2 SVGEGT. The CDR3 covers 15 residues. CDR3: CASSPSGTGKKTQYF. The CDR3 DNA is TGTGCCAGCAGTCCATCCGGGACAGGGAAGAAGACCCAGTACTTC.

The rearrangement uses TRBV11-2 and TRBJ1-2; no reliable D call. CDR3 length: 13 residues. CDR1 is SGHAT, CDR2 FQNNGV, per germline. Trimming took off 4 bases at V and 2 bases at J, with 8 bases between the two ends. CDR3 sequence reads: CASSSARNYGYTF. CDR3 nucleotides: TGTGCCAGCAGCTCCGCCAGAAACTATGGCTACACCTTC.

This clone was seen more than once but under ten times. This chain connects TRBV18 to TRBJ2-1, with 12 positions matching TRBD2. Germline V gene lookup returns CDR1 KGHSH and CDR2 LQKENI. This CDR3 is 17 amino acids long. J lost 8 bases, V lost 2 bases, and 10 bases had no gene match. This CDR3 reads CASSPASSGRAPHEQFF. The CDR3 DNA reads TGTGCCAGCTCACCAGCTTCTAGCGGGAGGGCCCCCCATGAGCAGTTCTTC.

The chain links TRBV29-1 to TRBJ1-2; 10 nucleotides align to TRBD1. Trimming at V came to 6 bases and at J to 4 bases, leaving 8 bases not matched to a gene. The CDR3 runs to 14 residues. Germline lookup yields CDR1 SQVTM and CDR2 ANQGSEA. The CDR3 spells CSVADRDRGYGYTF. The CDR3 DNA reads as TGCAGCGTCGCCGACCGGGACAGGGGCTATGGCTACACCTTC. Based on the CDR3 plus reference TRBV29-1 and TRBJ1-2, the full variable domain is SAVISQKPSRDICQRGTSLTIQCQVDSQVTMMFWYRQQPGQSLTLIATANQGSEATYESGFVIDKFPISRPNLTFSTLTVSNMSPEDSSIYLCSVADRDRGYGYTFGSGTRLTVV.

This clone was detected a few times. The chain has TRBV18 and TRBJ2-3, with D possibly being TRBD1 (5 bases). Trimming pared 6 bases from V and 2 bases from J, leaving 18 bases between. CDR3 length: 16 residues. CDR1 and CDR2 (germline): KGHSH, LQKENI. The CDR3 spells CASSPLRVRVTDTQYF. CDR3 nucleotides: TGTGCCAGCTCGCCTCTCAGGGTGCGAGTCACAGATACGCAGTATTTT.

In its sample, this clone was seen once. This sample also contains other DNA sequences that code for the same CDR3. The chain recombines TRBV5-1 with TRBJ2-7; TRBD2 matches 7 bases. The CDR3 extends over 15 amino acids. The germline V gene encodes CDR1 SGHRS and CDR2 YFSETQ. Trimming removed 0 bases from V and 1 base from J; junction bases left unmatched: 4. The CDR3 nucleotides read TGCGCCAGCAGCTTGGTGGCGGGAGAGTCCTACGAGCAGTACTTC. Encoded protein: CASSLVAGESYEQYF.

For the CDR3, the DNA is TGTGCCAGTAGTATTTTTGCGGGAGGGGCCACAGATACGCAGTATTTT. This sequence encodes CASSIFAGGATDTQYF. V usage is TRBV19 and J usage is TRBJ2-3; 9 bases match TRBD2. The J segment lost 2 bases and the V segment lost 3 bases, leaving 6 bases of the junction unmatched. CDR1 and CDR2 (germline): LNHDA, SQIVND (reference sequence). The CDR3 covers 16 residues.

The chain uses TRBV25-1 and TRBJ2-5, with 8 nucleotides matching TRBD1. The CDR3 has 17 residues. Germline values: CDR1 MGHDK, CDR2 SYGVNS. With 0 bases clipped from V and 4 bases from J, the junction kept 10 bases outside the gene matches. The CDR3 sequence is CASSEYQSTGGRETQYF. The CDR3 coding sequence is TGTGCCAGCAGTGAATATCAGTCTACAGGGGGAAGAGAGACCCAGTACTTC.

This clone has only a few counts. The chain links TRBV4-1 to TRBJ2-1; possible D gene TRBD2, 6 bases. CDR1 is MGHRA, CDR2 YSYEKL, per germline. The CDR3 is 12 residues long. The V end lost 4 bases, the J end lost 10 bases, and 11 bases lay between the germline ends. CDR3 protein: CASSPGREEQFF. The CDR3 DNA reads TGCGCCAGCAGCCCTGGCCGGGAGGAGCAGTTCTTC.

This chain joins TRBV4-1 and TRBJ1-5; 10 bases are a match to TRBD1. The CDR3 extends over 15 amino acids. The germline V gene has CDR1 MGHRA and CDR2 YSYEKL. V shed 1 base and J 6 bases; nucleotides not matched to a gene: 3. This CDR3 reads CASSQGDRGIQPQHF. As DNA, the CDR3 is TGCGCCAGCAGCCAAGGGGACAGGGGAATTCAGCCCCAGCATTTT.

J is TRBJ1-1 and V is TRBV23-1; D unclear. TRBV23-1 is placed among ORFs of uncertain function. This CDR3 region has 15 residues. Trimming removed 0 bases at V and 1 base at J, with 9 bases between. The chain's CDR3 is CASSQSIVQNTEAFF. As DNA, the CDR3 is TGCGCCAGCAGTCAATCGATAGTGCAGAACACTGAAGCTTTCTTT.

The chain is built from TRBV19 and TRBJ2-7; D is perhaps TRBD1 (6 bases). V lost 0 bases and J lost 0, with 12 bases in between. Germline CDR1 reads LNHDA; CDR2 reads SQIVND (reference sequence). This CDR3 region has 16 residues. Here the CDR3 reads CASSIDGTPVSYEQYF. Written as DNA, the CDR3 is TGTGCCAGTAGTATAGATGGGACACCCGTCTCCTACGAGCAGTACTTC.

This clone was seen a handful of times. The gene calls are TRBV28 and TRBJ1-2; a possible D gene is TRBD1 (6 bases). The V gene lost 5 bases and the J gene lost 5 bases, with 15 bases spanning the gap. Germline V gene lookup returns CDR1 MDHEN and CDR2 SYDVKM. This CDR3 region has 14 residues. The CDR3 DNA is TGTGCCAGCAGTCGTCTTGACAGGACGTATGGCTACACCTTC. Its protein product is CASSRLDRTYGYTF.

The CDR3 loop reads CASRPTSWGETQYF. The DNA of the CDR3 is TGTGCCAGTCGACCGACTAGCTGGGGGGAGACCCAGTACTTC. The rearrangement links TRBV19 to TRBJ2-5; 7 nucleotides line up with TRBD2. Losses at the gene ends were 8 bases for V and 5 bases for J; bases not matched to a gene: 11. The CDR3 sequence is 14 residues long. CDR1 and CDR2 from the germline V gene are LNHDA and SQIVND (reference sequence).

The J gene is TRBJ1-2, the V gene TRBV9; 8 bases are a match to TRBD1. V was pared by 3 bases and J by 8 bases, with 15 bases of the junction left unmatched. CDR1 is SGDLS, CDR2 YYNGEE, per germline. The CDR3 has 16 amino acids. The CDR3 loop is CASSGAGTGSFRGYTF. In DNA, the CDR3 is TGTGCCAGCAGCGGTGCCGGGACAGGTAGTTTCAGGGGCTACACCTTC.

The chain employs TRBV29-1 and TRBJ2-1; possible D gene TRBD2, 6 bases. Trimming left V 0 bases short and J 6 bases short, with 21 bases between. The CDR3 is 17 amino acids. From germline, CDR1 is SQVTM and CDR2 ANQGSEA. The CDR3: CSVEDRFAGFLGNEQFF. The CDR3 bases are TGCAGCGTTGAAGATCGTTTCGCGGGATTTCTGGGCAATGAGCAGTTCTTC.

Details on this clone: In the same sample, other DNA sequences code for this CDR3. The V gene is TRBV12-3 or TRBV12-4, the J gene TRBJ1-4; the D is unclear. V dropped 3 bases and J dropped 5 bases, with 7 bases sitting between them. The CDR3 spans 13 residues. CDR3 nucleotides: TGTGCCAGCAGTTTTGGAGGGAATGAAAAACTGTTTTTT. Residues: CASSFGGNEKLFF.

V gene TRBV5-1 combines with J gene TRBJ1-1; 9 nucleotides match TRBD1. After removal of 4 bases from V and 0 bases from J, the junction contained 4 bases not matched to a gene. The CDR3 runs 15 residues. CDR1 is SGHRS and CDR2 is YFSETQ in the germline V gene. The CDR3 loop reads CASSRGQGMNTEAFF. The CDR3 nucleotides are TGCGCCAGCAGCCGCGGACAGGGGATGAACACTGAAGCTTTCTTT. The complete variable domain, with remaining parts taken from reference TRBV5-1 and TRBJ1-1, reads KAGVTQTPRYLIKTRGQQVTLSCSPISGHRSVSWYQQTPGQGLQFLFEYFSETQRNKGNFPGRFSGRQFSNSRSEMNVSTLELGDSALYLCASSRGQGMNTEAFFGQGTRLTVV.

The V call is TRBV30, the J call TRBJ2-7, with 10 bases aligning to TRBD1. CDR1 and CDR2 (germline): GTSNPN, SVGIG (reference sequence). V lost 3 bases to trimming and J lost 5 bases; unmatched junction nucleotides: 4. This CDR3 is 13 amino acids long. This chain's CDR3 is CAWSGQGDNEQYF. As DNA, the CDR3 is TGTGCCTGGAGCGGACAGGGGGATAACGAGCAGTACTTC.